This TCR beta chain was captured by sequencing in a study of glioma-infiltrating T cells after dendritic cell vaccination. As regards this clone: Its specificity is unknown.

The time point denotes: after dendritic cell vaccination, including at tumor progression/relapse. Fresh-frozen tumor tissue and more than two years of survival data were available for all. Per germline, CDR1 MGHDK and CDR2 SYGVNS. Trimming removed 3 bases from V and 4 bases from J, with 13 bases in between. The CDR3 runs to 15 residues. Study conclusions and caveats: TCR clonality showed no direct relationship with survival.

TCRB CDR3 was amplified from 2 ug genomic DNA or less. Some clones are missing from TCRdb's copy, which holds only in-frame ones; the method was immunoSEQ multiplex PCR. The sample includes 70,000 to 90,000 clones, roughly four fifths seen only once; the top ten take around 6.5%. The rearrangement links TRBV25-1 to TRBJ2-1, with D perhaps matching TRBD2 (7 bases). The sequencing here drew on blood, taken after dendritic cell vaccination. The sequence was collected from a human donor with glioblastoma. The CDR3 protein is CASSEFKGGYNEQFF. The CDR3 DNA reads as TGTGCCAGCAGTGAGTTCAAGGGGGGGTACAATGAGCAGTTCTTC.